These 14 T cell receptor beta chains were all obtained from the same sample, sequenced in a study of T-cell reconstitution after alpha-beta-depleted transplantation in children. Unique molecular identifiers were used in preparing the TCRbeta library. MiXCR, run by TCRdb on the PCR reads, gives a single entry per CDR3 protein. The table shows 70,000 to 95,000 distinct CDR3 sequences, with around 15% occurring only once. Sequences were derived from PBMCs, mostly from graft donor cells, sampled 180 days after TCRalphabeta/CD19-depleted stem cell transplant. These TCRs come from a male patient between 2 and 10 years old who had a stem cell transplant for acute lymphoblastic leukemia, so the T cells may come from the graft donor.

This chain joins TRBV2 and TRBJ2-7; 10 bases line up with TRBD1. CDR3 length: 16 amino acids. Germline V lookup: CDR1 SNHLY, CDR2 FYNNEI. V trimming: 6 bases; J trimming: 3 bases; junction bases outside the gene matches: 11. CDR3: CASRTGGDPGGYEQYF. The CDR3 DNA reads TGTGCCAGCAGGACAGGGGGCGATCCAGGAGGCTACGAGCAGTACTTC.

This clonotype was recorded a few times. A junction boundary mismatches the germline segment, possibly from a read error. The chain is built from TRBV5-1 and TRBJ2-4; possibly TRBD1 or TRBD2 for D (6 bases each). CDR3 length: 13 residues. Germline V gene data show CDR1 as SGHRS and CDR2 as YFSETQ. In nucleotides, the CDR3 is TGCGCCAGCAGCTTGGGGGGGGACGGGGGCCCGAACTTC. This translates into CASSLGGDGGPNF.

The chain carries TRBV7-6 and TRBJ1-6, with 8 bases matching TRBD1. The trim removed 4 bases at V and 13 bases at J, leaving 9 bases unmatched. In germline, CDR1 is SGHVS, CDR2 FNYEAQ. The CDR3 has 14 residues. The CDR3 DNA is TGTGCCAGCAGCTCTCGGACAGGGAGTTCGCCCCTCCACTTT. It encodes CASSSRTGSSPLHF. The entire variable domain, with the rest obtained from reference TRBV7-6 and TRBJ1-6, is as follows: GAGVSQSPRYKVTKRGQDVALRCDPISGHVSLYWYRQALGQGPEFLTYFNYEAQQDKSGLPNDRFSAERPEGSISTLTIQRTEQRDSAMYRCASSSRTGSSPLHFGNGTRLTVT.

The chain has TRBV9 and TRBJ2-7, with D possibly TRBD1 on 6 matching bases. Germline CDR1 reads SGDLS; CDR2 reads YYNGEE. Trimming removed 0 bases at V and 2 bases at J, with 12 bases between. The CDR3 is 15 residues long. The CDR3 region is CASSVGGTLTYEQYF. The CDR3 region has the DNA TGTGCCAGCAGCGTAGGAGGGACACTAACCTACGAGCAGTACTTC. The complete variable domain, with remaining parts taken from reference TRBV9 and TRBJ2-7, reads DSGVTQTPKHLITATGQRVTLRCSPRSGDLSVYWYQQSLDQGLQFLIQYYNGEERAKGNILERFSAQQFPDLHSELNLSSLELGDSALYFCASSVGGTLTYEQYFGPGTRLTVT.

The CDR3 is CASSAGGGAYNEQFF. The CDR3 DNA follows: TGCGCCAGCAGTGCCGGGGGGGGTGCCTACAATGAGCAGTTCTTC. The V and J genes are TRBV10-2 and TRBJ2-1; 8 bases map to TRBD2. In germline, CDR1 is WSHSY, CDR2 SAAADI. This CDR3 has 15 amino acids. After removal of 4 bases from V and 2 bases from J, the junction contained 4 bases not matched to a gene.

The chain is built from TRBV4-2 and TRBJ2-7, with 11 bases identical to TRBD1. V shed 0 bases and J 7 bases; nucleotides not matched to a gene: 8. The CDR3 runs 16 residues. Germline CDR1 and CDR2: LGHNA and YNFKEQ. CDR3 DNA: TGTGCCAGCAGCCAAGAATCCGGACAGGGGGCCTTTGAGCAGTACTTC. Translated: CASSQESGQGAFEQYF.

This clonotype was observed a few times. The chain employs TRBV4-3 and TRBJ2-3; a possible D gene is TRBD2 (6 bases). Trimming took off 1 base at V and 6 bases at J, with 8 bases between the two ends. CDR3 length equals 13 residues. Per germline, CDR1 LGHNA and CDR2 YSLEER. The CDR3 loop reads CASSQARGDTQYF. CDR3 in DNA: TGCGCCAGCAGCCAAGCCCGGGGGGATACGCAGTATTTT.

The CDR3, as DNA: TGCAGTGCTAGTGGGCCTAGCGGGGGTTACGCCGGGGAGCTGTTTTTT. As protein: CSASGPSGGYAGELFF. V usage is TRBV20-1 and J usage is TRBJ2-2; 10 bases match TRBD2. The CDR3 covers 16 residues. The germline CDR1 and CDR2 sequences are DFQATT and SNEGSKA (reference sequence). Trimming took 3 bases from V and 6 from J; bases not matched to a gene: 10.

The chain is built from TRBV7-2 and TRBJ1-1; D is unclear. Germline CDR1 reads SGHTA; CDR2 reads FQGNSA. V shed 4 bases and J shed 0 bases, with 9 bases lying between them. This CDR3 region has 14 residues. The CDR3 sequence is CASSSAWVNTEAFF. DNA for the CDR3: TGTGCCAGCAGCTCAGCGTGGGTGAACACTGAAGCTTTCTTT.

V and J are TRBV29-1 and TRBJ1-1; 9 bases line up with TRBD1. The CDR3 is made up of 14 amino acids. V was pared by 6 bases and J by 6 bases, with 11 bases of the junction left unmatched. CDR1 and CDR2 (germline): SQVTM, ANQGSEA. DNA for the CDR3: TGCAGCGTGGGACCACAGGGGGCAGGTGCTGAAGCTTTCTTT. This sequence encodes CSVGPQGAGAEAFF.

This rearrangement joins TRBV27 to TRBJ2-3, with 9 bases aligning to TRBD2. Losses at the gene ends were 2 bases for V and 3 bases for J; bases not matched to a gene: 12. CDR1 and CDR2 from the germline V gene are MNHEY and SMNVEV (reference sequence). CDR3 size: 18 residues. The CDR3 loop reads CASSLPSGGLTKTDTQYF. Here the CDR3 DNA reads TGTGCCAGCAGTTTACCAAGCGGGGGGCTAACCAAAACAGATACGCAGTATTTT.

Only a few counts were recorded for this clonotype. The CDR3 DNA reads TGTGCCAGCAGCTTCACGGGGGCGCAGACAGATACGCAGTATTTT. Protein sequence: CASSFTGAQTDTQYF. The chain couples TRBV7-2 to TRBJ2-3; D is possibly TRBD1 or TRBD2 (6 bases each). Germline V gene sequence: CDR1 SGHTA, CDR2 FQGNSA. V lost 3 bases to trimming and J lost 3 bases, with 13 bases between them. This CDR3 comprises 15 residues.

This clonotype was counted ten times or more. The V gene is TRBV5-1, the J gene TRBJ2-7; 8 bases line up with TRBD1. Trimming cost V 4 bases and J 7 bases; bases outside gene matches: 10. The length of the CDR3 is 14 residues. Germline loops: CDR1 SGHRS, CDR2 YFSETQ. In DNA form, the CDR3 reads TGCGCCAGCAGCCCGACAGGGGTTCTTGAGGAGCAGTACTTC. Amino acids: CASSPTGVLEEQYF.

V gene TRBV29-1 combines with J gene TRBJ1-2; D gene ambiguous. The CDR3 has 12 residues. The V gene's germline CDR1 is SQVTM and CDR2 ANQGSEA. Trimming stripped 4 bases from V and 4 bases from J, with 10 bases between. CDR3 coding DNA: TGCAGCGTTGGAGGGATTCTCTATGGCTACACCTTC. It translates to CSVGGILYGYTF.